This T cell receptor (beta chain) was documented in a study of blood T cell repertoires in COVID-19. Study overall: The United States, Italy and Spain supplied acute and convalescent COVID-19 samples.

This CDR3 is built from 15 residues. CDR1 and CDR2 (germline): ENHRY, SYGVKD. The trim removed 10 bases at V and 3 bases at J, leaving 12 bases unmatched. Study processing details: Amplifying reference gene primers gave estimates of nucleated cell counts. Generated by immunoSEQ multiplex PCR, the TCRdb table keeps only in-frame clones and is missing some. That table supplies the V and J calls and clone size; D and trimming were determined from the DNA. Of approximately 160,000 clones in the sample, approximately 78% were seen once. The sample holds a few counts of this clone. The V call is TRBV10-3, the J call TRBJ1-1; 9 bases map to TRBD1. Material: peripheral blood. This receptor was taken from a human donor in a cohort sampled during active COVID-19. The CDR3: CASSGDRDKDTEAFF. CDR3 coding DNA: TGTGCCAGCTCTGGGGACAGGGACAAGGACACTGAAGCTTTCTTT.